The 18 T cell receptor beta chains below come from one sample, sequenced in a study of human T cells and chemical hapten exposure. Time point described: pre-sensitization, week 0. Treatment noted: therapeutic diphenylcyclopropenone sensitization with weekly scalp DPC. TCRdb re-derived calls from the RACE reads in MiXCR, one entry per CDR3 protein. The table lists 240,000 or so distinct CDR3 sequences, around 9.3% of them singletons. This material consisted of whole blood, taken in connection with sensitization to the hapten diphenylcyclopropenone (DPC). All receptors come from a woman in her thirties or forties with alopecia areata. Some clones in this sample may be carry-over from other donors' samples.

The chain carries TRBV7-2 and TRBJ2-5; D is possibly TRBD2 (6 bases). V was cut by 5 bases and J by 1 base, with 17 bases left in between. This CDR3 region has 16 residues. CDR1 and CDR2 from the germline V gene are SGHTA and FQGNSA. The chain's CDR3 is CASSQIGSGFQETQYF. In DNA form, the CDR3 reads TGTGCCAGCAGCCAAATCGGTAGCGGATTCCAAGAGACCCAGTACTTC.

This clonotype was seen at least ten times. The V and J genes are TRBV28 and TRBJ2-7, with a possible D match to TRBD2 (6 bases). The CDR3 loop spans 13 amino acids. V gave up 10 bases and J gave up 7 bases, with 20 bases separating them. Looked up from germline, CDR1 is MDHEN and CDR2 is SYDVKM. CDR3 sequence (DNA): TGTGCCACCTTTCCCGGCGGGACGGCGGAGCAGTACTTC. This gives the protein CATFPGGTAEQYF. Filled out from reference TRBV28 and TRBJ2-7, the complete variable domain reads DVKVTQSSRYLVKRTGEKVFLECVQDMDHENMFWYRQDPGLGLRLIYFSYDVKMKEKGDIPEGYSVSREKKERFSLILESASTNQTSMYLCATFPGGTAEQYFGPGTRLTVT.

V is TRBV4-1 and J is TRBJ1-2, with 7 nucleotides matching TRBD1. The germline CDR1 and CDR2 sequences are MGHRA and YSYEKL. Trimming at V came to 1 base and at J to 0 bases, leaving 5 bases not matched to a gene. CDR3 length equals 16 residues. The CDR3 DNA is TGCGCCAGCAGCCAAGTTTGGGGACAGTCTAACTATGGCTACACCTTC. Its translation is CASSQVWGQSNYGYTF.

The chain employs TRBV28 and TRBJ1-1; perhaps TRBD1 as D (6 bases). Germline values: CDR1 MDHEN, CDR2 SYDVKM. This CDR3 has 15 amino acids. With 6 bases removed from V and 3 bases from J, the gap between germline ends came to 17 bases. This CDR3 reads CASRPAGAGDTEAFF. CDR3 bases: TGTGCCAGCAGGCCCGCAGGGGCAGGGGACACTGAAGCTTTCTTT.

Only a few counts were recorded for this clonotype. The chain combines TRBV10-3 with TRBJ1-1; D ambiguous. CDR1 is ENHRY, CDR2 SYGVKD, per germline. The CDR3 length is 13 residues. Trimming removed 10 bases from V and 4 bases from J, with 16 bases in between. Here the CDR3 reads CASRPGGTTEAFF. In DNA form, the CDR3 reads TGTGCCAGCCGCCCGGGTGGCACCACTGAAGCTTTCTTT.

The table lists this clonotype with a few counts. This chain joins TRBV5-1 and TRBJ2-5; TRBD2 agrees at 10 bases. The CDR3 has 16 amino acids. J was trimmed by 1 base and V by 4 bases; bases with no gene match: 7. The germline V gene has CDR1 SGHRS and CDR2 YFSETQ. CDR3 loop: CASSQDIAGGQETQYF. In DNA, the CDR3 is TGCGCCAGCAGCCAGGATATAGCGGGAGGCCAAGAGACCCAGTACTTC.

The genes are TRBV28 and TRBJ2-3; 9 bases are shared with TRBD2. V shed 3 bases, J shed 2 bases, and the junction held 6 bases outside the gene matches. The CDR3 extends over 16 amino acids. Germline loops: CDR1 MDHEN, CDR2 SYDVKM. The CDR3 reads CASSFLAGYTTDTQYF. The CDR3 bases are TGTGCCAGCAGTTTCCTAGCGGGGTATACCACAGATACGCAGTATTTT.

The chain combines TRBV20-1 with TRBJ2-3, with TRBD2 matching over 7 bases. In germline, CDR1 is DFQATT, CDR2 SNEGSKA (reference sequence). This CDR3 is 13 amino acids long. CDR3 nucleotide sequence: TGCAGGGCGGGACTACCCGCCCCAGATACGCAGTATTTT. Its protein product is CRAGLPAPDTQYF.

The V gene is TRBV5-1, the J gene TRBJ2-7; unclear D gene. V was trimmed by 0 bases and J by 1 base, leaving 5 bases between them. The CDR3 sequence is 13 residues long. Germline CDR1 SGHRS, CDR2 YFSETQ. CDR3 loop: CASSLVKSYEQYF. The DNA of the CDR3 is TGCGCCAGCAGCTTGGTAAAGTCCTACGAGCAGTACTTC.

The genes are TRBV20-1 and TRBJ2-5, with D perhaps given as TRBD1 or TRBD2 (6 bases each). V was clipped by 5 bases and J by 4 bases, with 14 bases between them. Germline values: CDR1 DFQATT, CDR2 SNEGSKA (reference sequence). The length of the CDR3 is 13 residues. The CDR3 nucleotides are TGCAGTGCTGAATTACGGGGGCCAGAGACCCAGTACTTC. This translates into CSAELRGPETQYF.

This clonotype was detected many times. One end of the junction does not line up with germline, which may come from a read error. The chain joins TRBV7-2 to TRBJ1-5; 7 nucleotides align to TRBD1. The CDR3 extends over 14 amino acids. Germline V CDR1 and CDR2: SGHTA, FQGNSA. The chain's CDR3 is CASSLGQANQPQHF. CDR3 DNA sequence: TGTGCCAGCAGTTTAGGACAGGCCAATCAGCCCCAGCATTTT.

The chain couples TRBV27 to TRBJ2-1, with D unresolved. Trimming took off 2 bases at V and 5 bases at J, with 10 bases between the two ends. The germline CDR1 and CDR2 sequences are MNHEY and SMNVEV (reference sequence). This CDR3 contains 14 residues. CDR3 amino acids: CASSLAALHNEQFF. The CDR3 DNA reads TGTGCCAGCAGTTTAGCGGCCCTTCACAATGAGCAGTTCTTC.

Only a few counts were recorded for this clonotype. This sequence joins TRBV6-1 and TRBJ2-3; 10 nucleotides align to TRBD1. CDR1 MNHNS and CDR2 SASEGT come from the germline V gene. The trim removed 6 bases at V and 4 bases at J, leaving 13 bases unmatched. The CDR3 contains 17 residues. CDR3 nucleotide sequence: TGTGCCAGCAGACGCTGGGGGGGACAGGGGAGCCCAGATACGCAGTATTTT. It yields the protein CASRRWGGQGSPDTQYF.

V gene TRBV28 combines with J gene TRBJ2-5, with 7 bases fitting TRBD2. V dropped 7 bases and J dropped 2; count of bases not matched to a gene: 4. The CDR3 runs to 13 residues. The germline gives CDR1 MDHEN, CDR2 SYDVKM. CDR3 in DNA: TGTGCCAGCACCCTAGCGGTGCAAGAGACCCAGTACTTC. This gives the protein CASTLAVQETQYF.

In its sample, this clonotype was seen a few times. The rearrangement uses TRBV28 and TRBJ2-7, with a tentative D call TRBD1 (5 bases). V was pared by 1 base and J by 2 bases, with 9 bases between. The CDR3 consists of 14 residues. Germline assignment: CDR1 MDHEN and CDR2 SYDVKM. CDR3 region: CASSLSGQPYEQYF. For the CDR3, the DNA is TGTGCCAGCAGTTTATCAGGGCAGCCCTACGAGCAGTACTTC.

This clonotype was counted between two and nine times. The J gene is TRBJ2-7, the V gene TRBV5-1, with D possibly TRBD2 on 6 matching bases. The CDR3 totals 14 residues. CDR1 SGHRS and CDR2 YFSETQ come from the germline V gene. The V end lost 4 bases, the J end lost 6 bases, and 17 bases lay between the germline ends. DNA of the CDR3: TGCGCCAGCAGCACCCATAGCGGCACCCCCGAGCAGTACTTC. Amino acid sequence: CASSTHSGTPEQYF.

The chain couples TRBV14 to TRBJ2-1; D gene ambiguous. V was clipped by 5 bases and J by 10 bases, with 15 bases between them. The germline CDR1 and CDR2 sequences are SGHDN and FVKESK. The length of the CDR3 is 13 residues. The CDR3 coding sequence is TGTGCCAGCAGCAGCTACTCGGCGGCGGAGCAGTTCTTC. Its protein product is CASSSYSAAEQFF.

This clonotype has ten or more counts. This chain uses TRBV7-2 with TRBJ2-5, with 8 bases aligning to TRBD2. This CDR3 comprises 15 residues. With 1 base clipped from V and 4 bases from J, the junction kept 5 bases outside the gene matches. Germline loops: CDR1 SGHTA, CDR2 FQGNSA. The CDR3 loop is CASSLGAGVGETQYF. DNA for the CDR3: TGTGCCAGCAGCTTAGGAGCGGGAGTGGGAGAGACCCAGTACTTC.